These T cell receptor beta chains were read from a single sample in a study of radiotherapy plus CTLA-4 blockade in lung cancer. The table came from immunoSEQ multiplex PCR; TCRdb's copy has only in-frame clones and leaves some out. The sample records 30,000 to 50,000 clones, just under 80% being singletons. The sample consisted of peripheral blood, taken from a patient treated with radiotherapy plus ipilimumab. These receptors were collected from a human donor with non-small cell lung cancer that progressed on radiotherapy plus ipilimumab. CDR3s include the opening cysteine and the closing phenylalanine or tryptophan.

v_gene: TRBV4-2; CDR3aa: CASSQAAGGHTGELFF
v_gene: TRBV4-1; CDR3aa: CASSQVSTGDTEAFF
v_gene: TRBV7-3; CDR3aa: CASSPQGVNTEAFF
v_gene: TRBV2; CDR3aa: CASSVEAGTYTDTQYF
v_gene: TRBV19; CDR3aa: CASRASAGGYTEAFF
v_gene: TRBV5-1; CDR3aa: CASSLLQGATDTQYF
v_gene: TRBV5-1; CDR3aa: CASSSRGAGVQETQYF
v_gene: TRBV2; CDR3aa: CASSDKRVGANVLTF
v_gene: TRBV5-1; CDR3aa: CASSPGQFNEKLFF
v_gene: TRBV7-3; CDR3aa: CASSPRGGLATNSRGETQYF
v_gene: TRBV14; CDR3aa: CASSPRRVKSSNTGELFF
v_gene: TRBV10-2; CDR3aa: CASSASSGGRNQPQHF
v_gene: TRBV4-1; CDR3aa: CASSRIGGGTYEQYF
v_gene: TRBV30; CDR3aa: CAWRRSGGAHEQFF
v_gene: TRBV5-5; CDR3aa: CASSPDRVYGYTF
v_gene: TRBV2; CDR3aa: CASTIRGGGLNSGANVLTF
v_gene: TRBV7-2; CDR3aa: CASSEPLAGGAQDTQYF
v_gene: TRBV4-2; CDR3aa: CASSPLVASGGLKYEQFF
v_gene: TRBV6-5; CDR3aa: CASSYADRGNGYTF
v_gene: TRBV2; CDR3aa: CASSAIRGKGTDTQYF
v_gene: TRBV6-5; CDR3aa: CASRTGGAYNEQFF
v_gene: TRBV10-3; CDR3aa: CAISVGGAEETQYF
v_gene: TRBV6-1; CDR3aa: CAILPGLYEQYF
v_gene: TRBV4-2; CDR3aa: CASSQDRGSQETQYF
v_gene: TRBV19; CDR3aa: CASSIPGSANYGYTF
v_gene: TRBV5-1; CDR3aa: CASSLAGTGRTNTEAFF
v_gene: TRBV7-9; CDR3aa: CASSSTYGGQEETQYF
v_gene: TRBV7-2; CDR3aa: CASSSVSSYEQYF
v_gene: TRBV7-9; CDR3aa: CASSPSGDSNQPQHF
v_gene: TRBV9; CDR3aa: CASSVAKDRGDTGELFF
v_gene: TRBV10-3; CDR3aa: CAISVDTATNEKLFF
v_gene: TRBV9; CDR3aa: CASSGRRGNEQFF
v_gene: TRBV4-3; CDR3aa: CASSLGVGGQETQYF
v_gene: TRBV7-8; CDR3aa: CASSLLLAGTGELFF
v_gene: TRBV7-8; CDR3aa: CASSPRVGGNYGYTF